What follows are 7 T cell receptor beta chains derived from one specimen sequenced in a study of T cell responses to AZD1222 COVID-19 vaccine. The repertoire was sequenced with immunoSEQ multiplex PCR; TCRdb's copy has only in-frame clones and lacks some. The table lists over 150,000 clones, approximately 91% of them singletons. Here the sequenced sample was peripheral blood, taken 28 days after the second AZD1222 dose. The receptors originated from an adult who received the AZD1222 COVID-19 vaccine.

V is TRBV19 and J is TRBJ1-5; D perhaps matches TRBD1 (5 bases). V gave up 11 bases and J gave up 0 bases, with 17 bases separating them. The CDR3 runs 15 residues. Germline V gene data show CDR1 as LNHDA and CDR2 as SQIVND (reference sequence). CDR3 residues: CAGLRGGYSNQPQHF. The CDR3 DNA follows: TGTGCCGGACTCCGGGGGGGGTATAGCAATCAGCCCCAGCATTTT.

V gene TRBV28 combines with J gene TRBJ1-3; D might be TRBD1 (5 bases). The V gene lost 5 bases and the J gene lost 0 bases, with 14 bases spanning the gap. CDR1 MDHEN and CDR2 SYDVKM come from the germline V gene. The CDR3 contains 16 residues. In nucleotides, the CDR3 is TGTGCCAGCAGTCCACGACAGCGGAGCTCTGGAAACACCATATATTTT. Its translation: CASSPRQRSSGNTIYF.

The chain carries TRBV2 and TRBJ1-5; D unclear. V lost 7 bases and J 0 bases, leaving 13 bases between the germline ends. Per the germline V gene, CDR1 is SNHLY and CDR2 is FYNNEI. CDR3 length: 15 amino acids. The CDR3 spells CASIGGLNSNQPQHF. Written as DNA, the CDR3 is TGTGCCAGCATCGGAGGCCTTAATAGCAATCAGCCCCAGCATTTT.

The chain uses TRBV18 and TRBJ2-2; 8 nucleotides agree with TRBD1. The CDR3 has 16 amino acids. The V gene end was trimmed by 0 bases and the J gene end by 1 base; junction bases not matched to a gene: 1. Germline V lookup: CDR1 KGHSH, CDR2 LQKENI. CDR3 nucleotide sequence: TGTGCCAGCTCACCACCGGGACAGGAGAACACCGGGGAGCTGTTTTTT. This translates into CASSPPGQENTGELFF.

This chain uses TRBV24-1 with TRBJ1-2; no clear D gene. This CDR3 comprises 14 residues. Germline values: CDR1 KGHDR, CDR2 SFDVKD. The ends were cut back, 6 bases at V and 4 bases at J, with 14 bases in the middle. The CDR3 protein is CATSTEYKAYGYTF. CDR3 in DNA: TGTGCCACCAGTACGGAGTATAAGGCCTATGGCTACACCTTC.

The genes are TRBV6-5 and TRBJ1-6; D gene uncertain. Germline V lookup: CDR1 MNHEY, CDR2 SVGAGI. The CDR3 spans 13 residues. Trimming removed 7 bases at V and 3 bases at J, with 7 bases between. The CDR3 sequence: CASKGFYNSPLHF. As DNA, the CDR3 is TGTGCCAGCAAGGGTTTCTATAATTCACCCCTCCACTTT.

The V gene is TRBV9, the J gene TRBJ2-1; no clear D gene. V lost 3 bases to trimming and J lost 3 bases, with 10 bases between them. The length of the CDR3 is 14 residues. CDR1 is SGDLS and CDR2 is YYNGEE in the germline V gene. The CDR3: CASSARQDYNEQFF. The CDR3 coding sequence is TGTGCCAGCAGCGCTAGGCAGGACTACAATGAGCAGTTCTTC.